These T cell receptor beta chains were read from a single sample in a study of shared T cell receptors in the human thymus. The method was immunoSEQ multiplex PCR; TCRdb's version includes in-frame clones alone and lacks a portion of them. The table shows approximately 760,000 clones, with 80% to 90% occurring only once. The data were also submitted as part of a second study, on human thymus T cells.

Sequencing used thymocytes. The receptors shown here come from a girl in the first two years of life with a congenital heart defect. The CDR3 runs from the conserved cysteine through the conserved F or W. D genes are given only for firm matches. Not every row has a clone size; where given, it reads once, few, many or a size class.

>few|-|15|TRBJ1-3|TRBV5-1
TGCGCCAGCAGCTTGAATGGGAGTGCTGGAAACACCATATATTTT
CASSLNGSAGNTIYF
>-|-|14|TRBJ1-4|TRBV7-9
TGTGCCAGCAGCCGGGTGGAAGGTAATGAAAAACTGTTTTTT
CASSRVEGNEKLFF
>-|TRBD1|14|TRBJ1-2|TRBV5-1
TGCGCCAGCAGCGGCGGGACAGTTAACTATGGCTACACCTTC
CASSGGTVNYGYTF
>-|-|16|TRBJ1-1|TRBV5-4
TGTGCCAGCAGGCCGACTACGAGCAAAGCCTGGCGGGAAGCTTTCTTT
CASRPTTSKAWREAFF
>-|-|14|TRBJ1-2|TRBV7-9
TGTGCCAGCAGTCGCCCCGCGGAAGTAAGAGGCTACACCTTC
CASSRPAEVRGYTF
>once|TRBD1|14|TRBJ2-3|TRBV27
TGTGCCAGCAGCCCAGGGGGAATCACAGATACGCAGTATTTT
CASSPGGITDTQYF
>-|TRBD1|15|TRBJ2-7|TRBV28
TGTGCCAGCAGTTTAGGGGATAAGGGGGCTCGCGAGCAGTACTTC
CASSLGDKGAREQYF
>once|-|14|TRBJ1-1|TRBV4-1
TGCGCCAGCAGCCAGCGGGGTTGGAACACTGAAGCTTTCTTT
CASSQRGWNTEAFF
>-|TRBD1|15|TRBJ1-1|TRBV7-9
TGTGCCAGCAGCTTAGAGTCCAGGGGGCGAACTGAAGCTTTCTTT
CASSLESRGRTEAFF
>-|TRBD1|14|TRBJ2-1|TRBV6-5
TGTGCCAGCAAGCCGGGACAGGGGCCTCCTCCGTGGTTCTTC
CASKPGQGPPPWFF
>-|-|14|TRBJ1-5|TRBV2
TGTGCCAGCAGTGCGGAGACGGGAAATCAGCCCCAGCATTTT
CASSAETGNQPQHF
>-|TRBD2|19|TRBJ2-1|TRBV11-3
TGTGCCAGCAGCTTAGGATCCGGGACTAGCGGGGGGGAAGGGAGGGAGCAGTTCTTC
CASSLGSGTSGGEGREQFF
>-|TRBD1|15|TRBJ1-6|TRBV6-5
TGTGCCAGCAGCGGCGACAGGGCGAGTAATTCACCCCTCCACTTT
CASSGDRASNSPLHF
>-|TRBD1|13|TRBJ1-2|TRBV28
TGTGCCAGCAACCTAAGGGACAGCTATGGCTACACCTTC
CASNLRDSYGYTF
>-|-|13|TRBJ1-1|TRBV27
TGTGCCAGCCTAAACCCAAACCATCCTGAAGCTTTCTTT
CASLNPNHPEAFF
>-|TRBD1|16|TRBJ1-2|TRBV7-2
TGTGCCAGCAGCCCCCTTACAGGGGCGTTTCCCTATGGCTACACCTTC
CASSPLTGAFPYGYTF
>-|-|16|TRBJ2-1|TRBV7-2
TGTGCCAGCAGCCGCGCCCGACAGGAATCCTACAATGAGCAGTTCTTC
CASSRARQESYNEQFF
>-|TRBD1|14|TRBJ1-1|TRBV19
TGTGCCAGTAGTACCAGACAGGGAGGCACTGAAGCTTTCTTT
CASSTRQGGTEAFF
>few|TRBD2|16|TRBJ2-7|TRBV27
TGTGCCAGCAGCAGGGGACTAGCGGGGCCCTACTACGAGCAGTACTTC
CASSRGLAGPYYEQYF
>-|TRBD1|18|TRBJ1-1|TRBV7-2
TGTGCCAGCAGCTCCCTGCTATACCCGACAGGGTACGACACTGAAGCTTTCTTT
CASSSLLYPTGYDTEAFF
>-|-|13|TRBJ1-2|TRBV29-1
TGCAGCGTTCAAGTCTTCTTCGAGGGTGGCTACACCTTC
CSVQVFFEGGYTF
>-|TRBD2|17|TRBJ2-1|TRBV29-1
TGCAGCGTTGAGGCCACCTGGACTAGCGGGGTGAGCAATGAGCAGTTCTTC
CSVEATWTSGVSNEQFF
>-|TRBD1|14|TRBJ2-7|TRBV19
TGTGCCAGTAGTACCCGGGACAGTCTCTACGAGCAGTACTTC
CASSTRDSLYEQYF
>-|TRBD2|16|TRBJ2-3|TRBV27
TGTGCCAGCAGTTTAGTTCCTAGCGGGGGGGCCAGGGCGCAGTATTTT
CASSLVPSGGARAQYF
>-|TRBD2|15|TRBJ2-1|TRBV7-2
TGTGCCAGCAGCTTTTGGACTAGCGGGGGGGATGAGCAGTTCTTC
CASSFWTSGGDEQFF
>-|-|13|TRBJ2-3|TRBV9
TGTGCCAGCAGCGGGTCAGACACAGATACGCAGTATTTT
CASSGSDTDTQYF
>once|-|16|TRBJ1-1|TRBV14
TGTGCCAGCAGCCAGGGGGGGGCCAGGGCCGACACTGAAGCTTTCTTT
CASSQGGARADTEAFF
>-|-|13|TRBJ2-3|TRBV6-6
TGTGCCAGCAGTTACCCGACTACGCATACGCAGTATTTT
CASSYPTTHTQYF
>-|-|13|TRBJ2-7|TRBV11-2
TGTGCCATCGCTGGGGGGGGGCGAGGCGAGCAGTACTTC
CAIAGGGRGEQYF
>few|TRBD2|18|TRBJ2-7|TRBV4-3
TGCGCCAGCAGCCAAGATCGATCCAAGCGGGGGGGTATTTACGAGCAGTACTTC
CASSQDRSKRGGIYEQYF
>-|-|13|TRBJ1-1|TRBV5-6
TGTGCCAGCAGCTTGCCGGTGAACACTGAAGCTTTCTTT
CASSLPVNTEAFF
>-|TRBD1|18|TRBJ1-1|TRBV13
TGTGCCAGCAGCTTTCGACTGAACGGTGACAGGGGGGGTACTGAAGCTTTCTTT
CASSFRLNGDRGGTEAFF
>-|-|16|TRBJ2-7|TRBV14
TGTGCCAGCAGCCAAGTAAATGGCAGGGCTCCTTACGAGCAGTACTTC
CASSQVNGRAPYEQYF
>-|TRBD1|16|TRBJ1-1|TRBV18
TGTGCCAGCTCAGGGACCGGGGACAGATTGAACACTGAAGCTTTCTTT
CASSGTGDRLNTEAFF
>-|TRBD1|14|TRBJ1-1|TRBV27
TGTGCCAGCAGTTTTAACAGGGGGCCGTCTGAAGCTTTCTTT
CASSFNRGPSEAFF
>-|TRBD1|15|TRBJ2-7|TRBV12-5
TGTGCTAGTGGACCCTCCCGGACAGGGACCTACGAGCAGTACTTC
CASGPSRTGTYEQYF
>-|-|15|TRBJ1-6|TRBV7-9
TGTGCCAGCAGCTTAGCCAGGGGTTTTAATTCACCCCTCCACTTT
CASSLARGFNSPLHF
>few|-|15|TRBJ1-2|TRBV2
TGTGCCAGCAGTGAAGACAGAGAAAGAAACTATGGCTACACCTTC
CASSEDRERNYGYTF
>-|TRBD1|15|TRBJ2-7|TRBV7-2
TGTGCCAGCAGCTTAGTAGGGGGCAGCTCCTACGAGCAGTACTTC
CASSLVGGSSYEQYF
>-|-|14|TRBJ2-3|TRBV7-6
TGTGCCAGCAGCTTCAGGCAGTTAGCGGATACGCAGTATTTT
CASSFRQLADTQYF
>-|-|15|TRBJ1-1|TRBV10-3
TGTGCCATCAGCCGACGGTGGGCCTCGGACACTGAAGCTTTCTTT
CAISRRWASDTEAFF
>-|TRBD1|15|TRBJ1-2|TRBV19
TGTGCCAGTAGTACAGGGGGAGACCACCATAGGGGCTACACCTTC
CASSTGGDHHRGYTF
>-|-|14|TRBJ2-1|TRBV14
TGTGCCAGCAGCCAACAAGACCCTAGGAATGAGCAGTTCTTC
CASSQQDPRNEQFF
>-|TRBD1|15|TRBJ2-5|TRBV9
TGTGCCAGCAGTCCCCGGGACAGGGGAGGGGAGACCCAGTACTTC
CASSPRDRGGETQYF
>-|-|16|TRBJ1-6|TRBV27
TGTGCCAGCAGTTTATCGTCAGGGGAAAATAGTTCACCCCTCCACTTT
CASSLSSGENSSPLHF
>-|-|17|TRBJ1-2|TRBV28
TGTGCCAGCCGAAGGAGCCAGGGTTGGTTTGGAGTCGATGGCTACACCTTC
CASRRSQGWFGVDGYTF
>-|-|15|TRBJ2-7|TRBV4-1
TGCGCCAGCAGCCCACCCGGGAGCTACCCTCTGGAGCAGTACTTC
CASSPPGSYPLEQYF
>-|-|15|TRBJ2-5|TRBV21-1
TGTGCCAGCAGCAAAGAGCTGACATTCCAAGAGACCCAGTACTTC
CASSKELTFQETQYF
>-|-|15|TRBJ2-3|TRBV4-2
TGTGCCAGCAGCCAAGCCGCCCATCGACTGGGTACGCAGTATTTT
CASSQAAHRLGTQYF
>-|-|16|TRBJ2-7|TRBV5-4
TGTGCCAGCAGCCCCGGCGGAGGCGATATGCGGGACGAGCAGTACTTC
CASSPGGGDMRDEQYF
>-|-|17|TRBJ1-1|TRBV19
TGTGCCAGCATAAACAGGAAAGACAGAGTGGGTGACACTGAAGCTTTCTTT
CASINRKDRVGDTEAFF
>-|-|14|TRBJ2-7|TRBV7-8
TGTGCCAGCAGCTTTGGCAGGGAATCCTACGAGCAGTACTTC
CASSFGRESYEQYF
>-|-|17|TRBJ1-4|TRBV5-1
TGCGCCAGCAGCTGCGCCGGTCAGGGGTCCACTAATGAAAAACTGTTTTTT
CASSCAGQGSTNEKLFF
>once|TRBD1|15|TRBJ2-3|TRBV5-1
TGCGCCAGCAGCTTCACAGGGGGCGGCACAGATACGCAGTATTTT
CASSFTGGGTDTQYF
>-|-|16|TRBJ1-6|TRBV5-1
TGCGCCAGCAGCTTGGGACCGGGAGTAGGAAAATCACCCCTCCACTTT
CASSLGPGVGKSPLHF
>once|TRBD1|14|TRBJ1-1|TRBV6-4
TGTGCCAGCAGCAAGACAGGGGGCGCGATTGAAGCTTTCTTT
CASSKTGGAIEAFF
>-|TRBD1|14|TRBJ1-4|TRBV7-9
TGTGCCAGCAGCCCAGTGACAGGGGGGGAAAAACTGTTTTTT
CASSPVTGGEKLFF